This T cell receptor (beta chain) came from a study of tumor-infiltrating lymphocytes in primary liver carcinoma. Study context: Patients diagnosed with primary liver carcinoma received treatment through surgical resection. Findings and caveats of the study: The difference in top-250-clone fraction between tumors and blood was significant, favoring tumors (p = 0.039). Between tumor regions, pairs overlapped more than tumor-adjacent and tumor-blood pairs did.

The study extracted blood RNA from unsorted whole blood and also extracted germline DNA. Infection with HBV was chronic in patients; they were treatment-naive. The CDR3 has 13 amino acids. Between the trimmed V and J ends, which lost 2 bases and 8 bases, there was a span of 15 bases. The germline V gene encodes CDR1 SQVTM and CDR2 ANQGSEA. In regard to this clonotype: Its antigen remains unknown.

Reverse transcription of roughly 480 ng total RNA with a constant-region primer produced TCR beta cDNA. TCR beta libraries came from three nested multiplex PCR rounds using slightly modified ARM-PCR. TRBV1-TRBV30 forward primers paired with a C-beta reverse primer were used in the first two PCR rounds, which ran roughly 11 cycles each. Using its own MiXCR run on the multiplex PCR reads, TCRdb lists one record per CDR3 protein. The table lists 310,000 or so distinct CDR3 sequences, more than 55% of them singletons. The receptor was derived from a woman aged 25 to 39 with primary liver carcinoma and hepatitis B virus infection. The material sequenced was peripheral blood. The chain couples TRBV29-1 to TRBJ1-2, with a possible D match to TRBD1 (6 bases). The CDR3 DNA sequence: TGCAGCGTTGAAAAACAGGGCGGGGAGGGCTACACCTTC. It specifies CSVEKQGGEGYTF.